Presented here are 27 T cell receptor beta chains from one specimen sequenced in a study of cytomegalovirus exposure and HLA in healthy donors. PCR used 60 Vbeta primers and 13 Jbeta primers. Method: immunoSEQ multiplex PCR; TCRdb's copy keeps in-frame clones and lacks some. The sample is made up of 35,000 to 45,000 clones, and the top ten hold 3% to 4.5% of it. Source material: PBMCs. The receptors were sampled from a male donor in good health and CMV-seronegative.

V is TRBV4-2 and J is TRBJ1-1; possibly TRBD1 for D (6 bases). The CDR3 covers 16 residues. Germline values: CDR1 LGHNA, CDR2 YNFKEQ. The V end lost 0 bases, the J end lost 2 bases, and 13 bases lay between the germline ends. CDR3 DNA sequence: TGTGCCAGCAGCCAAGATAGGGGACACCTAAACACTGAAGCTTTCTTT. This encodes CASSQDRGHLNTEAFF.

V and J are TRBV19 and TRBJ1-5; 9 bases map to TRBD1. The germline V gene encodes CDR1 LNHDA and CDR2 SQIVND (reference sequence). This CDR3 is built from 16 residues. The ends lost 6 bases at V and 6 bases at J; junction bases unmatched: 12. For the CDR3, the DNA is TGTGCCAGTAGCCGTCCGGGACAGGGCGTTGGTCAGCCCCAGCATTTT. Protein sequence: CASSRPGQGVGQPQHF.

Here the CDR3 reads CASRFTRQGLYNEQFF. The CDR3 region has the DNA TGTGCCAGCAGATTTACCCGACAGGGACTGTACAATGAGCAGTTCTTC. The rearrangement links TRBV5-4 to TRBJ2-1; D might be TRBD1 (7 bases). The V gene's germline CDR1 is SGHNT and CDR2 YYREEE (reference sequence). The length of the CDR3 is 16 residues. Between the trimmed V and J ends, which lost 5 bases and 4 bases, there was a span of 19 bases. The variable domain in full, with the rest retrieved from reference TRBV5-4 and TRBJ2-1, is ETGVTQSPTHLIKTRGQQVTLRCSSQSGHNTVSWYQQALGQGPQFIFQYYREEENGRGNFPPRFSGLQFPNYSSELNVNALELDDSALYLCASRFTRQGLYNEQFFGPGTRLTVL.

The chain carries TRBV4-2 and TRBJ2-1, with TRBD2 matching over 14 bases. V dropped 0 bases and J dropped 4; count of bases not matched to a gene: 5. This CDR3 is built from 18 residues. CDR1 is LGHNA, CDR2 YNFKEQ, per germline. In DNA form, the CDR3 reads TGTGCCAGCAGCCAAGACGTGACTAGCGGGGGGGCTTACAATGAGCAGTTCTTC. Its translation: CASSQDVTSGGAYNEQFF.

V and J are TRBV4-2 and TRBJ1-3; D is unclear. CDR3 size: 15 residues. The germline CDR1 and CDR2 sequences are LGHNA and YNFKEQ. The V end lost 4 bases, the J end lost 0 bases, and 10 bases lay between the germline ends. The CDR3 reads CASSPWTDSGNTIYF. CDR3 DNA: TGTGCCAGCAGCCCATGGACTGACTCTGGAAACACCATATATTTT.

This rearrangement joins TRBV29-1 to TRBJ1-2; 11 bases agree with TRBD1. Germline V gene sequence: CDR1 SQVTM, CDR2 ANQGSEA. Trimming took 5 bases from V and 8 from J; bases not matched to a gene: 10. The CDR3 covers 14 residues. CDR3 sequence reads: CSVRTGGARGGYTF. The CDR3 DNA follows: TGCAGCGTTCGGACAGGGGGCGCGAGGGGGGGCTACACCTTC.

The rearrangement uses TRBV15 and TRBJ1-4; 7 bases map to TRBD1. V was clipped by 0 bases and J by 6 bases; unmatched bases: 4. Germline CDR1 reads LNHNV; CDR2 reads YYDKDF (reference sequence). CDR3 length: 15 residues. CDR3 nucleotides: TGTGCCACCAGCAGAGAGGACAGGATTGATGAAAAACTGTTTTTT. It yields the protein CATSREDRIDEKLFF.

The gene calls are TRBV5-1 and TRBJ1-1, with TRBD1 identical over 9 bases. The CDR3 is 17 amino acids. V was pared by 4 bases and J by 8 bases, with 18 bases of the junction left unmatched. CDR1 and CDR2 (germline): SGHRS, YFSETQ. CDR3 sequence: CASSVGGTGRWMREAFF. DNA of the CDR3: TGCGCCAGCAGCGTGGGGGGGACAGGGCGTTGGATGAGGGAAGCTTTCTTT. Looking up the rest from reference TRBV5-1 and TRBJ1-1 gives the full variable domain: KAGVTQTPRYLIKTRGQQVTLSCSPISGHRSVSWYQQTPGQGLQFLFEYFSETQRNKGNFPGRFSGRQFSNSRSEMNVSTLELGDSALYLCASSVGGTGRWMREAFFGQGTRLTVV.

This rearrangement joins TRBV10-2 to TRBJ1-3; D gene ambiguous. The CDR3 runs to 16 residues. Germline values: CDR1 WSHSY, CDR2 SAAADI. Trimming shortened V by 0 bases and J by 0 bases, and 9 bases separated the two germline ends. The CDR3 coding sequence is TGCGCCAGCAGTGAGTCTGACACCAGCTCTGGAAACACCATATATTTT. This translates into CASSESDTSSGNTIYF.

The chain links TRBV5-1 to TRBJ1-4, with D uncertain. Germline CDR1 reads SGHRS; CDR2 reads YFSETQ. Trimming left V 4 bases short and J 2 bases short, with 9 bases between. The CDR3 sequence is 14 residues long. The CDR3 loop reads CASSLLSTNEKLFF. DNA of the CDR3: TGCGCCAGCAGCCTTTTGAGCACTAATGAAAAACTGTTTTTT.

CDR3 protein: CASSRYGGGGNEQFF. DNA of the CDR3: TGTGCCAGCAGCCGTTATGGAGGGGGGGGCAATGAGCAGTTCTTC. This rearrangement joins TRBV6-1 to TRBJ2-1; D might be TRBD2 (7 bases). Germline CDR1 is MNHNS and CDR2 is SASEGT. Trimming took off 6 bases at V and 6 bases at J, with 18 bases between the two ends. This CDR3 region has 15 residues.

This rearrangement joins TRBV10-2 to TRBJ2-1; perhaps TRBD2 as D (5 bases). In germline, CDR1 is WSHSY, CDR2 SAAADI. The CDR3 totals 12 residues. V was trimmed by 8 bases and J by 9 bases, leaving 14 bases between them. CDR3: CASQERRFEQFF. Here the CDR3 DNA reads TGCGCCAGCCAAGAGAGGAGGTTTGAGCAGTTCTTC.

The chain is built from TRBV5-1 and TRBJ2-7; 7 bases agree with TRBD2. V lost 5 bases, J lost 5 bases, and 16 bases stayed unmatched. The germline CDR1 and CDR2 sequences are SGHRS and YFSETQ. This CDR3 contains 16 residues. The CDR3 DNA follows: TGCGCCAGCAGTACGGGGTGGGGGGGGACTCTCAACGAGCAGTACTTC. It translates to CASSTGWGGTLNEQYF. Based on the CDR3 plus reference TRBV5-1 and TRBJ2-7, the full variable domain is KAGVTQTPRYLIKTRGQQVTLSCSPISGHRSVSWYQQTPGQGLQFLFEYFSETQRNKGNFPGRFSGRQFSNSRSEMNVSTLELGDSALYLCASSTGWGGTLNEQYFGPGTRLTVT.

The CDR3 here is CASSPGTGIETQYF. CDR3 sequence (DNA): TGTGCCAGCAGCCCGGGGACAGGAATCGAGACCCAGTACTTC. The rearrangement joins TRBV13 to TRBJ2-5, with 8 nucleotides matching TRBD1. Looked up from germline, CDR1 is PRHDT and CDR2 is FYEKMQ (reference sequence). The CDR3 consists of 14 residues. With V trimmed by 5 bases and J by 5 bases, 7 bases remained unmatched.

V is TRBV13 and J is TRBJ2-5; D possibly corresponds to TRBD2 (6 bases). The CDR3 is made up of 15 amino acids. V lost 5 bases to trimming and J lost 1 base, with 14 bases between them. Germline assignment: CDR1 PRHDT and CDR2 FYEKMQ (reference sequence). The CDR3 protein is CASSRGGQPQETQYF. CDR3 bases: TGTGCCAGCAGCCGCGGAGGGCAACCCCAAGAGACCCAGTACTTC.

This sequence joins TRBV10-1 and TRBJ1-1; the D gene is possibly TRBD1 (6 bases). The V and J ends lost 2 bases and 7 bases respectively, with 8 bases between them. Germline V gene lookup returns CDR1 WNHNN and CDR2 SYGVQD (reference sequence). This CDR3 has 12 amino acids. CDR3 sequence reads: CASSETGFEAFF. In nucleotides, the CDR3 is TGCGCCAGCAGTGAGACAGGGTTTGAAGCTTTCTTT.

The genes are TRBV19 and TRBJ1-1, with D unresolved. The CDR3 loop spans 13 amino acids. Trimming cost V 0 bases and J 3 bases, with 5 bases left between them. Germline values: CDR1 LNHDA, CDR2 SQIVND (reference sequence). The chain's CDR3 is CASSIETDTEAFF. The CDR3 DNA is TGTGCCAGTAGTATAGAAACGGACACTGAAGCTTTCTTT.

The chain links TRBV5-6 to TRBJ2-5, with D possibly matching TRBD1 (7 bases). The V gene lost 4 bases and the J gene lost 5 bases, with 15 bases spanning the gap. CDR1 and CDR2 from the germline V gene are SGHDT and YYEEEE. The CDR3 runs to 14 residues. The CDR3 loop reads CASSLGGGAETQYF. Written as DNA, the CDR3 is TGTGCCAGCAGCCTTGGAGGGGGCGCGGAGACCCAGTACTTC.

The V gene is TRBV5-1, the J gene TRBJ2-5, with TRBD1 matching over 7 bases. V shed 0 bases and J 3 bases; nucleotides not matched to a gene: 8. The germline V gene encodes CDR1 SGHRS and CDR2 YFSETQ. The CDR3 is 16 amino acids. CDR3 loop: CASSLGATGLKETQYF. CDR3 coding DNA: TGCGCCAGCAGCTTGGGGGCGACAGGGTTAAAAGAGACCCAGTACTTC. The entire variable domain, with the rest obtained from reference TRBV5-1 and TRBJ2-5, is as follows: KAGVTQTPRYLIKTRGQQVTLSCSPISGHRSVSWYQQTPGQGLQFLFEYFSETQRNKGNFPGRFSGRQFSNSRSEMNVSTLELGDSALYLCASSLGATGLKETQYFGPGTRLLVL.

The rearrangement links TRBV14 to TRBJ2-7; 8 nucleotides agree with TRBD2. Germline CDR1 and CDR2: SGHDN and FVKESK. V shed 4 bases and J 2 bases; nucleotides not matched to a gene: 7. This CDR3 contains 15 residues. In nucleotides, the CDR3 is TGTGCCAGCAGCCCTAGGCAGGGACTAGCCTACGAGCAGTACTTC. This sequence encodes CASSPRQGLAYEQYF.

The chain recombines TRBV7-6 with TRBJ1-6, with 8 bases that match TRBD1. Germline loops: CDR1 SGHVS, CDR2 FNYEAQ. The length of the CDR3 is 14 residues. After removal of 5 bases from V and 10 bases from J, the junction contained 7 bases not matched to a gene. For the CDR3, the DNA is TGTGCCAGCAGCCTAGACAGGGGTGGATCACCCCTCCACTTT. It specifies CASSLDRGGSPLHF.

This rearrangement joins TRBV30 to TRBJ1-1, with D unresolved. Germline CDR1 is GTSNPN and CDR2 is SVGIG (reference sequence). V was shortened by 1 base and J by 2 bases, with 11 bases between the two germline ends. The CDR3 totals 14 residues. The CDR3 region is CAWSERRRNTEAFF. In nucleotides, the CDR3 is TGTGCCTGGAGTGAGAGACGGAGAAACACTGAAGCTTTCTTT.

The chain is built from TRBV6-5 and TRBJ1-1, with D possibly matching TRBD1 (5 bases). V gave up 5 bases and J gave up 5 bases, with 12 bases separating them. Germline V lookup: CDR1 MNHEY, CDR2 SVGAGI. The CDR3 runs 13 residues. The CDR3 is CASSLQGRTEAFF. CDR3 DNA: TGTGCCAGCAGTCTCCAGGGTCGGACTGAAGCTTTCTTT.

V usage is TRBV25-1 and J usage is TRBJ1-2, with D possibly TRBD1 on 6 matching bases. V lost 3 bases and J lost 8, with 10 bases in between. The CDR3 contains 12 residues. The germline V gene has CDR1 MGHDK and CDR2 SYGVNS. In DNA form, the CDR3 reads TGTGCCAGCAGTGACTACAGGGAAGGCTACACCTTC. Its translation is CASSDYREGYTF.

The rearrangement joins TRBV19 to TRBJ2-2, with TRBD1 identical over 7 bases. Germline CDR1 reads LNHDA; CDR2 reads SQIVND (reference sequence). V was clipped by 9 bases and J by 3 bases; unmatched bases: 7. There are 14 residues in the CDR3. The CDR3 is CASLRDRDTGELFF. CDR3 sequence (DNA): TGTGCCAGCCTCCGGGACAGAGACACCGGGGAGCTGTTTTTT.

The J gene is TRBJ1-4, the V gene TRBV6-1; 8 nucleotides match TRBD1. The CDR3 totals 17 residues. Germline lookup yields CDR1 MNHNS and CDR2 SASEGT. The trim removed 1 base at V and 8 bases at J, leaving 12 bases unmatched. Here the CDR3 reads CASSEDLYRGAREKLFF. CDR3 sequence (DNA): TGTGCCAGCAGTGAAGACCTCTACAGGGGGGCAAGAGAAAAACTGTTTTTT.

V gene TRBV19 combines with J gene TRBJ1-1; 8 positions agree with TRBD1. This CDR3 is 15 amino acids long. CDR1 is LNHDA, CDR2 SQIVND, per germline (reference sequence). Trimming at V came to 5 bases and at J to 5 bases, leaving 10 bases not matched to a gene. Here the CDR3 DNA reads TGTGCCAGTAGTTTCCCCGACAGGGGTTGGACTGAAGCTTTCTTT. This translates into CASSFPDRGWTEAFF.